The T cell receptor beta chain under discussion was sequenced for a study of blood T cell repertoires in COVID-19. The wider study: Collection of acute and convalescent COVID-19 samples took place in the United States, Italy and Spain.

Repertoires were generated with immunoSEQ multiplex PCR, while TCRdb's copy carries only in-frame clones and drops some. The table records about 61,000 clones, more than 70% of them present only once. This CDR3 region has 15 residues. Per the germline V gene, CDR1 is LNHDA and CDR2 is SQIVND (reference sequence). Trimming stripped 3 bases from V and 3 bases from J, with 12 bases between. The chain couples TRBV19 to TRBJ1-5; possibly TRBD1 for D (5 bases). This sequence originates from a woman in her fifties or sixties with active or convalescent COVID-19. Sample: peripheral blood. CDR3 protein: CASSIVGGFNQPQHF. DNA of the CDR3: TGTGCCAGTAGTATCGTGGGGGGATTCAATCAGCCCCAGCATTTT.